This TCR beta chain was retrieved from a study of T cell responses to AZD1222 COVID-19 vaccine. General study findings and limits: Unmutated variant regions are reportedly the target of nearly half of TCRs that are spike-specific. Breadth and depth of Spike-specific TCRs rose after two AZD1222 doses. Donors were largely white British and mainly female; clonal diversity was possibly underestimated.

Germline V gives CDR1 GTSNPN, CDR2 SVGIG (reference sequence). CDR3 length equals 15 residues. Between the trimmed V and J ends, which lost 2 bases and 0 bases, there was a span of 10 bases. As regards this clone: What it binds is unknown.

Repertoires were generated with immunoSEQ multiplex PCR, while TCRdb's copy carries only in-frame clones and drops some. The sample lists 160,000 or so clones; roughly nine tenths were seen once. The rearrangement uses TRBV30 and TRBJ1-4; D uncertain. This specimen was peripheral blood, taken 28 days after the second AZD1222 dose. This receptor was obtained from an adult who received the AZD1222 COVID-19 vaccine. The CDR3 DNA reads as TGTGCCTGGAGTCAAGAAGGAGCAACTAATGAAAAACTGTTTTTT. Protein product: CAWSQEGATNEKLFF.